Listed here are 5 T cell receptor beta chains from one sample, sequenced in a study of cytomegalovirus exposure and HLA in healthy donors. The study ran its PCR with 60 Vbeta and 13 Jbeta primers. The repertoire was sequenced with immunoSEQ multiplex PCR; TCRdb's copy has only in-frame clones and lacks some. The listing records approximately 110,000 clones. Sequenced: PBMCs. These TCRs come from a man aged 45-65 years in good health and CMV-seronegative.

V is TRBV4-1 and J is TRBJ1-4; TRBD1 agrees at 7 bases. The CDR3 length is 13 residues. CDR1 is MGHRA and CDR2 is YSYEKL in the germline V gene. In DNA form, the CDR3 reads TGCGCAAGGAGGAGGGGGCTGGCGGAAAAACTGTTTTTT. This gives the protein CARRRGLAEKLFF.

CDR3: CASSLAGGPTNEKLFF. In DNA form, the CDR3 reads TGCGCCAGCAGCTTGGCCGGGGGACCAACTAATGAAAAACTGTTTTTT. The chain uses TRBV5-1 and TRBJ1-4; TRBD1 is a possible D gene (5 bases). Germline V gene sequence: CDR1 SGHRS, CDR2 YFSETQ. V was clipped by 0 bases and J by 0 bases, with 9 bases between them. This CDR3 region has 16 residues.

The V gene is TRBV11-3, the J gene TRBJ2-7; 8 bases match TRBD1. CDR1 SGHNT and CDR2 YENEEA come from the germline V gene. The CDR3 extends over 16 amino acids. V was clipped by 1 base and J by 5 bases; unmatched bases: 10. The CDR3 DNA is TGTGCCAGCAGCTTAGGCCTACAGGGGGTCGGTGACGAGCAGTACTTC. The encoded protein is CASSLGLQGVGDEQYF.

V gene TRBV7-9 combines with J gene TRBJ1-5; D is ambiguous. Germline V gene sequence: CDR1 SEHNR, CDR2 FQNEAQ (reference sequence). The CDR3 contains 14 residues. V lost 4 bases, J lost 4 bases, and 11 bases lay in between. The CDR3 protein is CASSSDQENQPQHF. The CDR3 bases are TGTGCCAGCAGCTCAGACCAGGAAAATCAGCCCCAGCATTTT.

V and J are TRBV27 and TRBJ1-2, with a tentative D call TRBD1 (6 bases). Germline assignment: CDR1 MNHEY and CDR2 SMNVEV (reference sequence). This CDR3 spans 15 amino acids. Trimming took 4 bases from V and 5 from J, leaving 17 bases between them. CDR3 in amino acids: CASSSTRTAGYGYTF. In DNA, the CDR3 is TGTGCCAGCAGTTCGACCCGGACAGCAGGATATGGCTACACCTTC.